This TCR beta chain was identified during a study of OX40 agonist ivuxolimab in advanced cancers. Across the study: All patients had ivuxolimab intravenously every 2 weeks at 0.01 to 10 mg/kg.

The study sampled blood at baseline, cycle 4 day 1, and cycle 7 day 1. Profiling relied on immunoSEQ multiplex PCR, and the TCRdb table lists in-frame clones only, not all of them. Among roughly 66,000 clones listed, about four fifths were seen once. Points from the study as a whole: Still undetermined is the antigen specificity of the expanded peripheral T cells. At doses 0.1 to 3.0 mg/kg, CD4+ and CD8+ clones expanded.

With respect to this clone: The antigen remains unidentified.

The CDR3 has 14 residues. Germline CDR1 is MNHEY and CDR2 is SMNVEV (reference sequence). V lost 3 bases to trimming and J lost 6 bases, with 15 bases between them. Sequencing used CD4+ or CD8+ T cells sorted from blood, obtained in a trial of the OX40 agonist ivuxolimab. This clonotype was sampled from an adult with an advanced solid tumor such as melanoma, head and neck, liver or kidney cancer. The rearrangement joins TRBV27 to TRBJ2-7, with D perhaps TRBD1 or TRBD2 (5 bases each). This CDR3 is CASSLQTGQLEQYF. The CDR3 DNA reads as TGTGCCAGCAGTTTGCAGACGGGGCAGCTCGAGCAGTACTTC.